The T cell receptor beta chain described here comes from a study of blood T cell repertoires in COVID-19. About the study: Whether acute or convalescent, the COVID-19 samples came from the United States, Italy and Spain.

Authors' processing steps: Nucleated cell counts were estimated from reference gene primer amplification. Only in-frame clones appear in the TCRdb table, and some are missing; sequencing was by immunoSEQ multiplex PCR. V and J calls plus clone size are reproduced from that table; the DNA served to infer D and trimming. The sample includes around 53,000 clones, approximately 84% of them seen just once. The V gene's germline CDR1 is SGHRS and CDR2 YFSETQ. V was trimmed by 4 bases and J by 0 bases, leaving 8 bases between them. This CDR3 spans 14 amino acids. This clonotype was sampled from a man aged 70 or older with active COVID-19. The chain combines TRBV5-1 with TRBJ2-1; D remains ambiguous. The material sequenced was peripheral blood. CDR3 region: CASSLADSYNEQFF. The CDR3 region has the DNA TGCGCCAGCAGCCTCGCGGACTCCTACAATGAGCAGTTCTTC.